This T cell receptor beta chain was recorded in a study of patients and donors after allogeneic stem cell transplantation. Each CDR3 protein is one row after TCRdb ran MiXCR on the RT-PCR reads. The sample yields about 74,000 distinct CDR3 sequences, less than 30% seen once. The CDR3 is 16 residues long. J was trimmed by 2 bases and V by 3 bases; bases with no gene match: 9. The V gene's germline CDR1 is DFQATT and CDR2 SNEGSKA (reference sequence). This clonotype was counted a few times. Sequencing was carried out using blood, either unsorted or a sorted T cell fraction (not recorded which). The source is a human donor who was either an allogeneic HSCT recipient or a stem cell or donor lymphocyte infusion donor (not recorded which). It is not recorded whose cells these are; they may come from a transplant donor. The chain combines TRBV20-1 with TRBJ1-5, with TRBD1 matching over 8 bases. CDR3 nucleotides: TGCAGTGCTAGCCCCCAGGGGGCCCTCGGCAATCAGCCCCAGCATTTT. The encoded protein is CSASPQGALGNQPQHF.